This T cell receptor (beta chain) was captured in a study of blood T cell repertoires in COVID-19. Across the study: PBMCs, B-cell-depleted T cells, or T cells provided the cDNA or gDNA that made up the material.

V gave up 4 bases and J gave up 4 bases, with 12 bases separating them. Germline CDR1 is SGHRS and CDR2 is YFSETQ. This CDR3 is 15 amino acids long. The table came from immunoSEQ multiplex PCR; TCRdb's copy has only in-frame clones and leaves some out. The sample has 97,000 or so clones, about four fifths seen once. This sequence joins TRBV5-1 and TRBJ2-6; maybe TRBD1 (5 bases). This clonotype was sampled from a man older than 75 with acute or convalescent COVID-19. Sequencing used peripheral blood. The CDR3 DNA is TGCGCCAGCAGCGAAACAGGTTACGGGGCCAACGTCCTGACTTTC. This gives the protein CASSETGYGANVLTF.